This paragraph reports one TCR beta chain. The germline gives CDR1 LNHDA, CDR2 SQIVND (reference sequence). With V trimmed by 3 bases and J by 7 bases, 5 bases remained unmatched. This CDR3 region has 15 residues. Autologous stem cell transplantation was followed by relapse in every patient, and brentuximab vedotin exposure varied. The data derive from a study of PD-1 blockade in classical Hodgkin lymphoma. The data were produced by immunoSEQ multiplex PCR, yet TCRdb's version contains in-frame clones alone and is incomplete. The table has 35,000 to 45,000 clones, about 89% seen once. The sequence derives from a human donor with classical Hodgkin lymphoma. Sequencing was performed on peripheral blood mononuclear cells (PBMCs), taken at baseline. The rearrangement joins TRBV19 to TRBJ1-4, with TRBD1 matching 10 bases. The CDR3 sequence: CASSIADRGFEKLFF. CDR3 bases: TGTGCCAGTAGTATCGCGGACAGGGGGTTTGAAAAACTGTTTTTT.